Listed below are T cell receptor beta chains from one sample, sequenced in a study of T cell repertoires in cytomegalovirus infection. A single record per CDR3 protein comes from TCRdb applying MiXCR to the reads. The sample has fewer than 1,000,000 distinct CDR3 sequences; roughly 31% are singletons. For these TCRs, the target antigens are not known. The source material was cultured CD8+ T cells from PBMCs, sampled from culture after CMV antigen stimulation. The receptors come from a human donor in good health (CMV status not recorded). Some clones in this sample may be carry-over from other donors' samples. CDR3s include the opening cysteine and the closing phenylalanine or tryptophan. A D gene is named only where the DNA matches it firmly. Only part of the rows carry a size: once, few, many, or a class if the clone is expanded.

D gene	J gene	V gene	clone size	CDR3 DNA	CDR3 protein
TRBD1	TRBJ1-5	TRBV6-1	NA	TGTGCCAGCAGTGAAGAGTTAACAGGGGCACAGCCCCAGCATTTT	CASSEELTGAQPQHF
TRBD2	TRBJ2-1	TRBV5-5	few	TGTGCCAGCAGCTTTAGTAGCGGGGGCCATTACAATGAGCAGTTCTTC	CASSFSSGGHYNEQFF
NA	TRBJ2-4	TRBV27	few	TGTGCCAGCAGTCCTTTGGACGAAGTCATTCAGTACTTC	CASSPLDEVIQYF
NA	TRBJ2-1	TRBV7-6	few	TGTGCTAGCAGCTTATACGTCTCGTCTTATGAGCAGTTCTTC	CASSLYVSSYEQFF
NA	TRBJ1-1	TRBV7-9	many	TGTGCCAGCAGTTTAGACGGAACGAACACTGAAGCTTTCTTT	CASSLDGTNTEAFF
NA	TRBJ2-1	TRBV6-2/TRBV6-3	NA	TGTGCCAGCAACGTAGATTTTGGCTCCTACAATGAGCAGTTCTTC	CASNVDFGSYNEQFF
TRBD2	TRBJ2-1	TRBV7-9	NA	TGTGCCAGCAGCCCAAGCGGGGGGGCCTCGGATGAGCAGTTCTTC	CASSPSGGASDEQFF
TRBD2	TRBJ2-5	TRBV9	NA	TGTGCCAGCAGCGTACGTCCGCTGGCTAGCGGGGGGCTACTCCGGGAGACCCAGTACTTC	CASSVRPLASGGLLRETQYF
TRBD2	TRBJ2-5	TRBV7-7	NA	TGTGCTAGCAGCTTAGTGCTAGCGGGGGTGGAGACCCAGTACTTC	CASSLVLAGVETQYF
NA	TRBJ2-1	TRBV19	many	TGTGCCAGTAGTATAGGGCAGTACAATGAGCAGTTCTTC	CASSIGQYNEQFF
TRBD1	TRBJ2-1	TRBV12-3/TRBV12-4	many	TGTGCCAGCAGTTCCCTAGACAGGGAGTACTACAATGAGCAGTTCTTC	CASSSLDREYYNEQFF
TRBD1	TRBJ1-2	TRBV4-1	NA	TGCGCCAGCAGACAAGTCGACAGGGTACGCAATGGCTACACCTTC	CASRQVDRVRNGYTF
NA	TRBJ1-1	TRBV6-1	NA	TGTGCCAGCACAACAGATTTTGGGACGAACACTGAAGCTTTCTTT	CASTTDFGTNTEAFF
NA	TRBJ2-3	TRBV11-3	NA	TGTGCCAGCAGCCCGCACACCCGGGACTCTCGAGATACGCAGTATTTT	CASSPHTRDSRDTQYF
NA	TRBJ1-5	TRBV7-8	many	TGTGCCAGCAGCCGAAGGGGGGAGGGCCATCAGCCCCAGCATTTT	CASSRRGEGHQPQHF
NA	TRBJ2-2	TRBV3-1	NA	TGTGCCAGCAGCCATCCTCTAGTGGGGCCGCACGGGGAGCTGTTTTTT	CASSHPLVGPHGELFF
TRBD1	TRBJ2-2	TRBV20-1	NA	TGCAGTGCTAGAGAATTAGGGGGCCCCGGGGAGCTGTTTTTT	CSARELGGPGELFF
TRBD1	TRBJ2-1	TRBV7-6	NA	TGTGCCAGCAGTTTACAGGGGAAATCCTACAATGAGCAGTTCTTC	CASSLQGKSYNEQFF
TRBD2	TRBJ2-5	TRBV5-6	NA	TGTGCCAGCAGCCTCCCCTGGGCGGGGGGGCCAGAGACCCAGTACTTC	CASSLPWAGGPETQYF
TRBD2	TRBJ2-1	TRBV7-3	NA	TGTGCCAGCAGCCGCTGGACTAGCGGGGATTACAATGAGCAGTTCTTC	CASSRWTSGDYNEQFF
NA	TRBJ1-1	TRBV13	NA	TGTGCCAGCAGCTTACCACAGATCAATGAAGCTTTCTTT	CASSLPQINEAFF
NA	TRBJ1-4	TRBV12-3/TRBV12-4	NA	TGTGCCAGCAGTTTCGCCGGGGTACTGTTTTTT	CASSFAGVLFF
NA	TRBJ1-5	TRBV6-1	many	TGTGCCAGCAGTGAAGCGAACGGCAGGGGAGGCAATCAGCCCCAGCATTTT	CASSEANGRGGNQPQHF
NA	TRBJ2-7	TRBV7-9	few	TGTGCCACCAGGGGGGTTATCTCCTACGAGCAGTACTTC	CATRGVISYEQYF